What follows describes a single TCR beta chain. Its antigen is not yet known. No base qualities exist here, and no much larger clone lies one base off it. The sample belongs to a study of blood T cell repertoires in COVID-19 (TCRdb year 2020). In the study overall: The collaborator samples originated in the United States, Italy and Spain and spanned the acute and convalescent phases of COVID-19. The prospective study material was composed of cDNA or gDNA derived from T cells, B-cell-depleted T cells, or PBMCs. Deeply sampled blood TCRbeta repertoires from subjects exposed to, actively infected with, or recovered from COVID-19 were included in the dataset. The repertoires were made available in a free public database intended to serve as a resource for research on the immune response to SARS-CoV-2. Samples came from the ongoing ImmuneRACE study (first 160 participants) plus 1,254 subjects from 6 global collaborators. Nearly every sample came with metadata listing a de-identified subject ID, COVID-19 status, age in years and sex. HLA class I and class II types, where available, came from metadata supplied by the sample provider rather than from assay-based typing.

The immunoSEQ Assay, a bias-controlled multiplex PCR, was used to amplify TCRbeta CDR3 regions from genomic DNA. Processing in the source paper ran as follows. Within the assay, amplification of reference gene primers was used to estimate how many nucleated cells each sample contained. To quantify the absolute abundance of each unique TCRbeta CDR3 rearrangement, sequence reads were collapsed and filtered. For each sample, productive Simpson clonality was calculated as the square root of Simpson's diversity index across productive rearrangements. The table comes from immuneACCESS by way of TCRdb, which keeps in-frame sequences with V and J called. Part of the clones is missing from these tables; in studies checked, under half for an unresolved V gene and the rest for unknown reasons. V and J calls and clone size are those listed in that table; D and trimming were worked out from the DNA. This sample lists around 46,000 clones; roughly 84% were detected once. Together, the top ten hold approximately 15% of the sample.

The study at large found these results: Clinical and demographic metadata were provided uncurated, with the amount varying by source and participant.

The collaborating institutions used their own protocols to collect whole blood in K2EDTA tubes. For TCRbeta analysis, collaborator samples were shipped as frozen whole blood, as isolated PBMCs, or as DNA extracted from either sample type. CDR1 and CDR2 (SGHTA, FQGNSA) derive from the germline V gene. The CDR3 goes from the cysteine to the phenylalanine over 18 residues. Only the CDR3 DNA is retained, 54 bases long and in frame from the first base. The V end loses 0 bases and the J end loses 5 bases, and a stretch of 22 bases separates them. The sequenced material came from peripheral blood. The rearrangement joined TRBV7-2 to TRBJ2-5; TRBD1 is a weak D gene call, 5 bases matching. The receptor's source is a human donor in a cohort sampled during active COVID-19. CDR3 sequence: CASSLARQHVGVDETQYF. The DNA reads TGTGCCAGCAGCTTAGCACGACAGCACGTAGGGGTGGACGAGACCCAGTACTTC.